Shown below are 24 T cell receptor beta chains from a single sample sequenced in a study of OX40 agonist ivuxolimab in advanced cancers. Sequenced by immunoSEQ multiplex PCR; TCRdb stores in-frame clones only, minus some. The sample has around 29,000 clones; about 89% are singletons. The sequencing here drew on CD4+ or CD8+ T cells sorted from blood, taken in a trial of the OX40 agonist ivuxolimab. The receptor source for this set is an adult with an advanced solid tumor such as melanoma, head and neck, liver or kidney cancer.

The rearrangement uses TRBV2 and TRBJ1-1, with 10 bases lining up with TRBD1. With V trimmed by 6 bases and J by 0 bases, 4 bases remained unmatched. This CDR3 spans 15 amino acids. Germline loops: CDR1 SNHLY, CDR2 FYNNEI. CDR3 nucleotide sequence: TGTGCCAGCAGCCCGACAGGGGGCATGAACACTGAAGCTTTCTTT. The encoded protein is CASSPTGGMNTEAFF.

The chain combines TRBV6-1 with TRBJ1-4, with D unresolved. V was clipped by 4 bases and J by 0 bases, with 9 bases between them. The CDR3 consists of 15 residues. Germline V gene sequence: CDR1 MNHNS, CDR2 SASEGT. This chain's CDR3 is CASSAPYSTNEKLFF. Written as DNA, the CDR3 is TGTGCCAGCAGTGCCCCTTACTCAACTAATGAAAAACTGTTTTTT.

The chain's CDR3 is CASSLHSDEQFF. In nucleotides, the CDR3 is TGTGCCAGCAGTTTACATAGCGATGAGCAGTTCTTC. V usage is TRBV27 and J usage is TRBJ2-1; D is possibly TRBD2 (5 bases). Germline lookup yields CDR1 MNHEY and CDR2 SMNVEV (reference sequence). V lost 2 bases, J lost 8 bases, and 7 bases lay in between. This CDR3 spans 12 amino acids.

The CDR3 DNA reads as TGTGCCAGCAGTTACGGTACCCTGAACACTGAAGCTTTCTTT. This translates into CASSYGTLNTEAFF. This chain connects TRBV6-5 to TRBJ1-1; D gene ambiguous. Germline loops: CDR1 MNHEY, CDR2 SVGAGI. V shed 2 bases and J shed 0 bases, with 7 bases lying between them. The CDR3 consists of 14 residues.

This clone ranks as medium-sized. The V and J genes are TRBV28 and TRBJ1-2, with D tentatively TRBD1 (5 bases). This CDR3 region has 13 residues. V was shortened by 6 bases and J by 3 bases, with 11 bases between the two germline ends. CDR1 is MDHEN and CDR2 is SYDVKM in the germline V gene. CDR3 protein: CASRPQGDYGYTF. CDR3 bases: TGTGCCAGCAGGCCTCAGGGTGACTATGGCTACACCTTC.

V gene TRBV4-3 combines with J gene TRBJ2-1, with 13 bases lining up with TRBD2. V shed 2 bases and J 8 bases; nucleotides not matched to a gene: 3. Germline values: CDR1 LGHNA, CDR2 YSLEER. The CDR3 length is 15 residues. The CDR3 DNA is TGCGCCAGCAGCCAAACTAGCGGGAGGGCCTATGAGCAGTTCTTC. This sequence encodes CASSQTSGRAYEQFF.

CDR3 in amino acids: CASSYGAEYQPQHF. The DNA of the CDR3 is TGTGCCAGCAGTTACGGGGCAGAGTATCAGCCCCAGCATTTT. This chain joins TRBV6-5 and TRBJ1-5, with a possible D match to TRBD1 (5 bases). This CDR3 comprises 14 residues. Germline CDR1 MNHEY, CDR2 SVGAGI. V was trimmed by 2 bases and J by 5 bases, leaving 10 bases between them.

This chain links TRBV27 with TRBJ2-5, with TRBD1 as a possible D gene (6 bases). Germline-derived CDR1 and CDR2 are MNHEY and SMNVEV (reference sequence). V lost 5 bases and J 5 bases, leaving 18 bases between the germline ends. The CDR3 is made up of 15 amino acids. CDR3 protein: CASSHCGGPLETQYF. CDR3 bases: TGTGCCAGCAGTCATTGTGGGGGCCCCCTGGAGACCCAGTACTTC.

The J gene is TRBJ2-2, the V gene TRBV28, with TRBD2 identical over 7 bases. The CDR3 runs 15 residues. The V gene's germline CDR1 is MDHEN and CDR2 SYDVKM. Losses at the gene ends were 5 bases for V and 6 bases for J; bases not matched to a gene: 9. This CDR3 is CASSRLALSAGELFF. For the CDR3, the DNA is TGTGCCAGCAGTCGACTAGCCCTATCTGCCGGGGAGCTGTTTTTT. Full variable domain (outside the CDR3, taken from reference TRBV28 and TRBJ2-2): DVKVTQSSRYLVKRTGEKVFLECVQDMDHENMFWYRQDPGLGLRLIYFSYDVKMKEKGDIPEGYSVSREKKERFSLILESASTNQTSMYLCASSRLALSAGELFFGEGSRLTVL.

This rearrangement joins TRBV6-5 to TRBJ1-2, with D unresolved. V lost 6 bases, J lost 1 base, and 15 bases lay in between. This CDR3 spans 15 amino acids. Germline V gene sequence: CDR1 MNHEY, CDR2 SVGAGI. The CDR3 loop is CASRSNVRDNYGYTF. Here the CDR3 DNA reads TGTGCCAGCAGATCAAATGTACGGGATAACTATGGCTACACCTTC.

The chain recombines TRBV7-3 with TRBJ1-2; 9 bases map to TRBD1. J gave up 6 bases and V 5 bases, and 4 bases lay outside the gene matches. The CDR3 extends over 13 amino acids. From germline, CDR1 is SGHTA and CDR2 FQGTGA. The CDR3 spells CASSPTGGHGYTF. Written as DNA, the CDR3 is TGTGCCAGCAGCCCTACAGGGGGCCATGGCTACACCTTC.

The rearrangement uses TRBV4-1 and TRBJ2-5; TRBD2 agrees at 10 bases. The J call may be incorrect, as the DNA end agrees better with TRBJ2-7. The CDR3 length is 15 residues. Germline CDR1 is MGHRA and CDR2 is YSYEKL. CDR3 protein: CASSHGLAASYEQYF. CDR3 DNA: TGCGCCAGCAGCCACGGACTAGCGGCCTCCTACGAGCAGTACTTC.

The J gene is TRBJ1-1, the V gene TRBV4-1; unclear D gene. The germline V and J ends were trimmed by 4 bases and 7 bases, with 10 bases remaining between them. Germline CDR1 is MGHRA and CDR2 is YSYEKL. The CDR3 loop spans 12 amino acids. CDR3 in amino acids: CASSRAGSEAFF. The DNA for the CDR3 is TGCGCCAGCAGCCGCGCAGGTAGTGAAGCTTTCTTT.

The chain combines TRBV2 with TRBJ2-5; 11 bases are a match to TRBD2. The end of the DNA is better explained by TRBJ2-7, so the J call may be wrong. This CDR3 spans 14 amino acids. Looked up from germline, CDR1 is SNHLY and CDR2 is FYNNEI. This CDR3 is CASTGLAGLYEQYF. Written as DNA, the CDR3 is TGTGCCAGCACCGGACTAGCGGGTCTCTACGAGCAGTACTTC.

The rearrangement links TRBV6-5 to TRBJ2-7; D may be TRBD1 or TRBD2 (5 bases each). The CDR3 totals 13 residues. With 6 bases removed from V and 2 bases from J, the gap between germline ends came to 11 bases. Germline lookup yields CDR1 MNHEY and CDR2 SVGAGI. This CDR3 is CASSGDGTYEQYF. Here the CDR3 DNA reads TGTGCCAGCAGCGGGGACGGAACCTACGAGCAGTACTTC.

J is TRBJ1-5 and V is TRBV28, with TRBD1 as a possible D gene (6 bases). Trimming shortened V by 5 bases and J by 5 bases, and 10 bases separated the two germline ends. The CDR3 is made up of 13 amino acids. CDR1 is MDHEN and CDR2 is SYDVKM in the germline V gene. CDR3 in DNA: TGTGCCAGCAGTCCAGGGGTTCATCAGCCCCAGCATTTT. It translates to CASSPGVHQPQHF. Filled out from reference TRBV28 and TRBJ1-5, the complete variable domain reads DVKVTQSSRYLVKRTGEKVFLECVQDMDHENMFWYRQDPGLGLRLIYFSYDVKMKEKGDIPEGYSVSREKKERFSLILESASTNQTSMYLCASSPGVHQPQHFGDGTRLSIL.

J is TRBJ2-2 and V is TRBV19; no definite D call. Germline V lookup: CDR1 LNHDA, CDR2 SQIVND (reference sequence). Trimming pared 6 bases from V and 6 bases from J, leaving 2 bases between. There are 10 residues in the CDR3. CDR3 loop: CASRSGELFF. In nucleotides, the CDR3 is TGTGCCAGTAGGTCCGGGGAGCTGTTTTTT.

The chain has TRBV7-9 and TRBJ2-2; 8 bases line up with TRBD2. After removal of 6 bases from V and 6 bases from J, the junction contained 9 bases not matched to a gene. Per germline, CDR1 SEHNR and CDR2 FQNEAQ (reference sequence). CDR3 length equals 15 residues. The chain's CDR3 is CASSLTSGSPGELFF. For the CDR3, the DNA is TGTGCCAGCAGTCTTACTAGCGGTTCGCCCGGGGAGCTGTTTTTT.

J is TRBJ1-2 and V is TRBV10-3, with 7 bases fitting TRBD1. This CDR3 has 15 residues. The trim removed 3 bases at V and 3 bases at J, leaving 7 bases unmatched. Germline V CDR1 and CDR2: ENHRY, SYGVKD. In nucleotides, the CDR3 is TGTGCCATCAGTGACGCCAGGGGGTTCGACTATGGCTACACCTTC. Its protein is CAISDARGFDYGYTF.

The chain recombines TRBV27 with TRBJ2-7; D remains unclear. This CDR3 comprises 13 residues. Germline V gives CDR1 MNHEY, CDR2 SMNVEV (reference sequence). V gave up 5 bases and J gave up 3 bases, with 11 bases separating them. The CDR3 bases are TGTGCCAGCAGTCCTCAAGTAGGCTACGAGCAGTACTTC. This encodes CASSPQVGYEQYF.

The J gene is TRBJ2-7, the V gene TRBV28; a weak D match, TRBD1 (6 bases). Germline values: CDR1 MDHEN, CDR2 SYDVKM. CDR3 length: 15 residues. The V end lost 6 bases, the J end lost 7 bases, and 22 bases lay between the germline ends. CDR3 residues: CASSTRQAVYWEQYF. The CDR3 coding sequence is TGTGCCAGCAGCACTAGACAGGCTGTTTACTGGGAGCAGTACTTC.

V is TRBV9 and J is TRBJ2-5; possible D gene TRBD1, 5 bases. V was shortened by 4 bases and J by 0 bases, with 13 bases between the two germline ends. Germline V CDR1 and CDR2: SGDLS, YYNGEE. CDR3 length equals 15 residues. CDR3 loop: CASSPSTAYQETQYF. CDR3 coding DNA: TGTGCCAGCAGCCCCTCGACAGCGTACCAAGAGACCCAGTACTTC.

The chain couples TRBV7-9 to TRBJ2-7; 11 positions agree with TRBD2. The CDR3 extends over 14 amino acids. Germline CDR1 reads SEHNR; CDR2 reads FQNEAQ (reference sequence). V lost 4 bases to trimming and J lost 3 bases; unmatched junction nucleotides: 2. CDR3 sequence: CASSSLAGGYEQYF. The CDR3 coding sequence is TGTGCCAGCAGCTCCCTAGCGGGGGGCTACGAGCAGTACTTC.

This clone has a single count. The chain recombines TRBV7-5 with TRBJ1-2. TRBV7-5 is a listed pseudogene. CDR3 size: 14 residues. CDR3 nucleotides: TGTGCCAGCAGCTACTCAGCCACTAACTATGGCTACACCTTC. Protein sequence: CASSYSATNYGYTF.